The subject of this entry is one T cell receptor (beta chain). Assay used: immunoSEQ multiplex PCR; TCRdb lists only in-frame clones, some missing. In the table there are roughly 120,000 clones, about 92% of which are singletons. This entry comes from a study of control samples from healthy donors and cancer patients. The V end lost 5 bases, the J end lost 5 bases, and 22 bases lay between the germline ends. Germline V CDR1 and CDR2: SGHVS, FQNEAQ. This CDR3 has 17 residues. This chain connects TRBV7-8 to TRBJ1-5; D perhaps matches TRBD1 (5 bases). This sequence originates from a middle-aged man with head and neck cancer. Sequences were obtained from PBMCs. The CDR3 bases are TGTGCCAGCAGCCTAAAAGAGGGGAACCTACGTTATCAGCCCCAGCATTTT. It yields the protein CASSLKEGNLRYQPQHF.